This passage covers 24 T cell receptor beta chains from one sample sequenced in a study of radiation and T cells in renal cell carcinoma. Data came from immunoSEQ multiplex PCR; TCRdb stores just in-frame clones and leaves some out. The sample holds 120,000 to 150,000 clones, about 88% seen once. This sample's time point: blood 4 weeks post-SBRT, at nephrectomy. As to treatment: 15 Gy SBRT to primary tumor, nephrectomy 4 weeks later. This specimen consisted of blood, obtained from a patient whose treatment included radiotherapy and nephrectomy. The source is a woman between 50 and 59 years old with renal cell carcinoma.

In the case of this clone: One junction end does not reproduce the germline sequence, and a read error may be involved. V is TRBV7-2 and J is TRBJ1-2; the D is unclear. This CDR3 has 12 amino acids. Germline CDR1 and CDR2: SGHTA and FQGNSA. CDR3 loop: CASRLAPGGYTF. Here the CDR3 DNA reads TGTGCCAGCAGATTAGCCCCAGGTGGCTACACCTTC.

The genes are TRBV7-2 and TRBJ1-4; no reliable D call. The germline CDR1 and CDR2 sequences are SGHTA and FQGNSA. The V end lost 5 bases, the J end lost 4 bases, and 17 bases lay between the germline ends. This CDR3 has 16 amino acids. The DNA for the CDR3 is TGTGCCAGCAGCCTAGTCGGCGGGAGCAATAATGAAAAACTGTTTTTT. Translated: CASSLVGGSNNEKLFF.

The chain joins TRBV7-6 to TRBJ2-3; D is perhaps TRBD2 (5 bases). The CDR3 sequence is 13 residues long. CDR1 and CDR2 (germline): SGHVS, FNYEAQ. The germline V and J ends were trimmed by 10 bases and 5 bases, with 16 bases remaining between them. The CDR3 spells CAITPLAKDTQYF. The CDR3 nucleotides are TGTGCCATTACCCCCCTAGCAAAAGATACGCAGTATTTT.

The chain joins TRBV7-2 to TRBJ2-7, with D tentatively TRBD1 (5 bases). Germline loops: CDR1 SGHTA, CDR2 FQGNSA. The CDR3 sequence is 13 residues long. V was trimmed by 3 bases and J by 8 bases, leaving 14 bases between them. CDR3 amino acids: CASSFTQADQQYF. CDR3 nucleotide sequence: TGTGCCAGCAGCTTCACACAGGCGGACCAGCAGTACTTC.

This clone was picked up one time. This sequence joins TRBV19 and TRBJ1-1; no firm D call. Looked up from germline, CDR1 is LNHDA and CDR2 is SQIVND (reference sequence). Trimming cost V 3 bases and J 1 base, with 9 bases left between them. The length of the CDR3 is 14 residues. This CDR3 reads CASSIFSWNTEAFF. CDR3 sequence (DNA): TGTGCCAGTAGTATTTTTAGTTGGAACACTGAAGCTTTCTTT.

This chain joins TRBV6-5 and TRBJ2-3, with D unresolved. Trimming took off 8 bases at V and 1 base at J, with 10 bases between the two ends. The CDR3 has 13 residues. Germline CDR1 and CDR2: MNHEY and SVGAGI. CDR3 loop: CASCPSGTDTQYF. In DNA, the CDR3 is TGTGCCAGCTGCCCCTCCGGCACAGATACGCAGTATTTT.

The chain uses TRBV28 and TRBJ2-7, with 9 positions matching TRBD2. The germline CDR1 and CDR2 sequences are MDHEN and SYDVKM. Trimming cost V 5 bases and J 0 bases; bases outside gene matches: 11. The CDR3 has 17 amino acids. The CDR3: CASSTQPASGNSYEQYF. As DNA, the CDR3 is TGTGCCAGCAGTACACAACCGGCTAGCGGGAACTCCTACGAGCAGTACTTC.

The CDR3 loop is CASRKGRASYEQYF. The CDR3 bases are TGTGCCAGCAGGAAAGGGAGGGCCTCCTACGAGCAGTACTTC. J is TRBJ2-7 and V is TRBV6-1; 7 positions match TRBD2. V lost 6 bases to trimming and J lost 0 bases; unmatched junction nucleotides: 5. The CDR3 sequence is 14 residues long. Germline-derived CDR1 and CDR2 are MNHNS and SASEGT.

The V and J genes are TRBV13 and TRBJ2-5; possible D gene TRBD2, 6 bases. The ends were cut back, 5 bases at V and 1 base at J, with 11 bases in the middle. In germline, CDR1 is PRHDT, CDR2 FYEKMQ (reference sequence). The CDR3 spans 14 residues. The DNA of the CDR3 is TGTGCCAGCAGCAGACGGGACTCCCAAGAGACCCAGTACTTC. As protein: CASSRRDSQETQYF.

The chain has TRBV28 and TRBJ2-4; D is unresolved. V gave up 3 bases and J gave up 0 bases, with 12 bases separating them. Germline V gene lookup returns CDR1 MDHEN and CDR2 SYDVKM. This CDR3 spans 16 amino acids. The chain's CDR3 is CASSFSLTLAKNIQYF. DNA for the CDR3: TGTGCCAGCAGTTTTAGCCTGACTCTAGCCAAAAACATTCAGTACTTC.

The CDR3 DNA reads TGCGCCAGCAGCCGGGAGCCGGGGGAGAGTTACGAGCAGTACTTC. Translated, it gives CASSREPGESYEQYF. The chain employs TRBV4-1 and TRBJ2-7, with D maybe TRBD2 (6 bases). V was clipped by 4 bases and J by 4 bases, with 17 bases between them. Germline V CDR1 and CDR2: MGHRA, YSYEKL. This CDR3 has 15 residues.

This chain connects TRBV7-2 to TRBJ2-1, with 7 bases matching TRBD2. The junction had 7 bases not matched to a gene; V was cut back by 0 bases and J by 8 bases. Germline lookup yields CDR1 SGHTA and CDR2 FQGNSA. This CDR3 has 15 amino acids. CDR3: CASSLARTSVDEQFF. The CDR3 region has the DNA TGTGCCAGCAGCTTAGCTCGGACTAGTGTCGATGAGCAGTTCTTC.

This clone was seen more than once but under ten times. The gene calls are TRBV11-1 and TRBJ1-1, with a weak D call TRBD1 (5 bases). CDR3 length equals 13 residues. Between the trimmed V and J ends, which lost 4 bases and 3 bases, there was a span of 9 bases. The germline V gene encodes CDR1 SGHAT and CDR2 FQDESV (reference sequence). The DNA for the CDR3 is TGTGCCAGCAGCTGGGGCCGGGACACTGAAGCTTTCTTT. Amino acid sequence: CASSWGRDTEAFF.

J is TRBJ1-4 and V is TRBV9; no definite D call. The V and J ends lost 4 bases and 5 bases respectively, with 15 bases between them. CDR1 and CDR2 from the germline V gene are SGDLS and YYNGEE. The CDR3 loop spans 15 amino acids. The CDR3 DNA sequence: TGTGCCAGCAGCCAGTCCGTACAGCCGAATGAAAAACTGTTTTTT. Protein: CASSQSVQPNEKLFF. The complete variable domain, with remaining parts taken from reference TRBV9 and TRBJ1-4, reads DSGVTQTPKHLITATGQRVTLRCSPRSGDLSVYWYQQSLDQGLQFLIQYYNGEERAKGNILERFSAQQFPDLHSELNLSSLELGDSALYFCASSQSVQPNEKLFFGSGTQLSVL.

This clone was recorded a few times. The rearrangement uses TRBV15 and TRBJ2-1, with D tentatively TRBD2 (5 bases). This CDR3 spans 16 amino acids. Trimming stripped 1 base from V and 3 bases from J, with 13 bases between. Germline CDR1 LNHNV, CDR2 YYDKDF (reference sequence). CDR3 protein: CATSRGPRSGYNEQFF. The CDR3 DNA reads as TGTGCCACCAGCAGAGGCCCGAGGAGCGGCTACAATGAGCAGTTCTTC.

V is TRBV6-6 and J is TRBJ2-7; 11 nucleotides align to TRBD2. The length of the CDR3 is 14 residues. Trimming cost V 7 bases and J 6 bases; bases outside gene matches: 8. Germline CDR1 reads MNHNY; CDR2 reads SVGAGI (reference sequence). This CDR3 is CASNELAGAVEQYF. The CDR3 DNA sequence: TGTGCCAGCAACGAACTAGCGGGAGCGGTCGAGCAGTACTTC.

The chain joins TRBV29-1 to TRBJ1-5; D may be TRBD1 (5 bases). The CDR3 length is 11 residues. Trimming removed 6 bases at V and 5 bases at J, with 8 bases between. In germline, CDR1 is SQVTM, CDR2 ANQGSEA. The CDR3 nucleotides read TGCAGCGTGGACAAAGATCAGCCCCAGCATTTT. Translating it yields CSVDKDQPQHF.

This clone was recorded once. The V call is TRBV5-1, the J call TRBJ1-2, with D unclear. This CDR3 contains 16 residues. V was trimmed by 0 bases and J by 4 bases, leaving 16 bases between them. Per the germline V gene, CDR1 is SGHRS and CDR2 is YFSETQ. The CDR3 DNA reads TGCGCCAGCAGCTTGGACAACGGGCAGCCGACCTATGGCTACACCTTC. Translating gives CASSLDNGQPTYGYTF.

The chain joins TRBV19 to TRBJ2-3; 7 positions agree with TRBD1. This CDR3 comprises 15 residues. In germline, CDR1 is LNHDA, CDR2 SQIVND (reference sequence). With 6 bases clipped from V and 3 bases from J, the junction kept 9 bases outside the gene matches. The CDR3 reads CASRLTGARTDTQYF. Here the CDR3 DNA reads TGTGCCAGTAGATTAACAGGGGCCAGGACAGATACGCAGTATTTT.

This rearrangement joins TRBV7-3 to TRBJ2-7; D might be TRBD2 (6 bases). The CDR3 loop spans 15 amino acids. V dropped 5 bases and J dropped 2 bases, with 16 bases sitting between them. Germline-derived CDR1 and CDR2 are SGHTA and FQGTGA. CDR3 loop: CASSQSPGEAYEQYF. In nucleotides, the CDR3 is TGTGCCAGCAGCCAAAGCCCCGGGGAGGCCTACGAGCAGTACTTC.

V usage is TRBV19 and J usage is TRBJ1-5, with D perhaps matching TRBD1 (5 bases). There are 17 residues in the CDR3. The germline V gene encodes CDR1 LNHDA and CDR2 SQIVND (reference sequence). Trimming removed 6 bases at V and 0 bases at J, with 18 bases between. CDR3 protein: CASRLSQSGNSNQPQHF. Here the CDR3 DNA reads TGTGCCAGTAGACTGAGTCAATCAGGGAATAGCAATCAGCCCCAGCATTTT.

This clone was seen a single time. The V and J genes are TRBV5-6 and TRBJ2-7; 7 bases line up with TRBD1. The CDR3 covers 15 residues. The V gene's germline CDR1 is SGHDT and CDR2 YYEEEE. V lost 3 bases to trimming and J lost 4 bases; unmatched junction nucleotides: 10. The CDR3 region has the DNA TGTGCCAGCAGCTCCCCCGGGACAGCGGTTTACGAGCAGTACTTC. This codes for CASSSPGTAVYEQYF.

The chain recombines TRBV7-8 with TRBJ2-5; tentative D call: TRBD1 (6 bases). The CDR3 is made up of 13 amino acids. V gave up 5 bases and J gave up 2 bases, with 9 bases separating them. The germline CDR1 and CDR2 sequences are SGHVS and FQNEAQ. The CDR3 DNA is TGTGCCAGCAGCCCCGGACAGCAAGAGACCCAGTACTTC. Protein product: CASSPGQQETQYF.

V usage is TRBV28 and J usage is TRBJ2-7; the match to TRBD1 covers 10 bases. There are 15 residues in the CDR3. CDR1 and CDR2 (germline): MDHEN, SYDVKM. Losses at the gene ends were 5 bases for V and 2 bases for J; bases not matched to a gene: 6. DNA for the CDR3: TGTGCCAGCAGTCCAGGGACAGGGGCCCCCTACGAGCAGTACTTC. Translation: CASSPGTGAPYEQYF.